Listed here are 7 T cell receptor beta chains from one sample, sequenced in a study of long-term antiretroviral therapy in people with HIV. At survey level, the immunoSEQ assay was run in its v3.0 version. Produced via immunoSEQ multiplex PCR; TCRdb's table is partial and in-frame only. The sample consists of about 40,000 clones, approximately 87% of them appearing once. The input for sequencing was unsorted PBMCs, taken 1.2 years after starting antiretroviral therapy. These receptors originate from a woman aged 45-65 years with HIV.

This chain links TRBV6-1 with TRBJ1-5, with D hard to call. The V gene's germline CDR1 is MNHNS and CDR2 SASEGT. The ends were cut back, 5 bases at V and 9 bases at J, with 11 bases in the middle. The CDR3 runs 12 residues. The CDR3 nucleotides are TGTGCCAGCAGTCTAACCGCGGGGCCCCAGCATTTT. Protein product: CASSLTAGPQHF.

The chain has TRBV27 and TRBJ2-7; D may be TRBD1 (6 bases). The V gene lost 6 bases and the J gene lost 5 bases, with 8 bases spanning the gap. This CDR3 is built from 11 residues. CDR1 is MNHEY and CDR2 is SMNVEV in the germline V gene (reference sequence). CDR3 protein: CASSRGHEQYF. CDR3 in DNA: TGTGCCAGCAGCAGGGGCCACGAGCAGTACTTC.

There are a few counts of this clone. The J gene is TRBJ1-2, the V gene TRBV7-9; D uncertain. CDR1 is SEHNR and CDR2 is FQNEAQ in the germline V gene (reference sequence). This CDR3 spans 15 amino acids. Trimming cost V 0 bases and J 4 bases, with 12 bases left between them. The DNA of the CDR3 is TGTGCCAGCAGCTTAGCCGCAGGAGTGTCCTATGGCTACACCTTC. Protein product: CASSLAAGVSYGYTF.

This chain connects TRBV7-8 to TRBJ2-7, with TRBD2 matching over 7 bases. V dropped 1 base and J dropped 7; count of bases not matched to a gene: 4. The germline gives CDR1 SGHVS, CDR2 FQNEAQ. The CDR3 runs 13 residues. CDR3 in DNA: TGTGCCAGCAGCTTAGGCGGTAGCGGGGAGCAGTACTTC. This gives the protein CASSLGGSGEQYF. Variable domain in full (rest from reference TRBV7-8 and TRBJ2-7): GAGVSQSPRYKVAKRGQDVALRCDPISGHVSLFWYQQALGQGPEFLTYFQNEAQLDKSGLPSDRFFAERPEGSVSTLKIQRTQQEDSAVYLCASSLGGSGEQYFGPGTRLTVT.

CDR3: CASSRGLAGEFEQYF. CDR3 sequence (DNA): TGTGCCAGCTCACGGGGACTAGCGGGGGAGTTTGAGCAGTACTTC. The V and J genes are TRBV18 and TRBJ2-7; 14 nucleotides line up with TRBD2. The CDR3 has 15 amino acids. Trimming at V came to 4 bases and at J to 7 bases, leaving 6 bases not matched to a gene. Germline CDR1 is KGHSH and CDR2 is LQKENI.

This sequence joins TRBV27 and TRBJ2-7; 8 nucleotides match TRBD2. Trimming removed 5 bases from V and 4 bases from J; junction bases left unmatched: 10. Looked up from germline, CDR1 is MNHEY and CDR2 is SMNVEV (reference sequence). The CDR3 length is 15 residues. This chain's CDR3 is CASSPELAEFYEQYF. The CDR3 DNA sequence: TGTGCCAGCAGTCCCGAACTAGCGGAGTTTTACGAGCAGTACTTC.

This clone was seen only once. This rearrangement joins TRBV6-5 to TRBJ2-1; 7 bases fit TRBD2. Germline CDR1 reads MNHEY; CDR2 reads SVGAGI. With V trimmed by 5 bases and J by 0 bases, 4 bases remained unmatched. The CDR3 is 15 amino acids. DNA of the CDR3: TGTGCCAGCAGTCGGGACTATACCTCCTACAATGAGCAGTTCTTC. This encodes CASSRDYTSYNEQFF.